These 10 T cell receptor beta chains were sequenced from one sample in a study of T cell repertoires in aging, cancer and after chemotherapy (dated by TCRdb to 2018 to 2020). TCR beta rearrangements were amplified from genomic DNA isolated from peripheral blood, not from sorted cells or RNA. Sequencing took place on an Illumina MiSeq. Multiplex touch-down PCR with a mixed TRB-A/B primer pool was used to amplify rearranged TRB sequences covering the V, D and J segments. TCRdb's own reprocessing of the public reads used fastp at Q25 and MiXCR and kept productive beta chains. Each entry is one CDR3 protein sequence, shown with its most common DNA and genes. Recorded for this sample are approximately 9,600 distinct CDR3 sequences; 20% to 30% of them occurred a single time. The ten largest account for about 1.2% of the sample. The sequenced sample was blood. These receptors all stem from a human donor in good health.

V gene TRBV6-5 combines with J gene TRBJ2-1; D is ambiguous. In germline, CDR1 is MNHEY, CDR2 SVGAGI. V lost 0 bases, J lost 0 bases, and 6 bases lay in between. This CDR3 has 15 residues. The CDR3 protein is CASSYSGVSYNEQFF. Written as DNA, the CDR3 is TGTGCCAGCAGTTACTCTGGCGTCTCCTACAATGAGCAGTTCTTC.

This clonotype is categorized as medium-sized (0.01 to 0.1%). The chain uses TRBV27 and TRBJ1-6, with D possibly TRBD1 on 5 matching bases. The CDR3 totals 14 residues. V was clipped by 3 bases and J by 5 bases, with 8 bases between them. From germline, CDR1 is MNHEY and CDR2 SMNVEV (reference sequence). The CDR3, as DNA: TGTGCCAGCAGTTTGACAGCAGATAATTCACCCCTCCACTTT. Residues: CASSLTADNSPLHF.

This clonotype is categorized as medium-sized (0.01 to 0.1%). The chain recombines TRBV29-1 with TRBJ1-5; D might be TRBD1 (5 bases). The V end was cut by 7 bases, the J end by 3 bases, with 19 bases between. This CDR3 region has 15 residues. Germline CDR1 SQVTM, CDR2 ANQGSEA. CDR3 nucleotides: TGCAGCGCCGGGGACCCCGAGGACGCCAATCAGCCCCAGCATTTT. It codes for CSAGDPEDANQPQHF.

There are a few counts of this clonotype. This chain links TRBV28 with TRBJ1-4; tentatively, D is TRBD1 (6 bases). The germline V and J ends were trimmed by 5 bases and 7 bases, with 20 bases remaining between them. CDR3 length equals 16 residues. CDR1 and CDR2 (germline): MDHEN, SYDVKM. The CDR3 region is CASSVDSRGFSEKLFF. The DNA of the CDR3 is TGTGCCAGCAGTGTGGACAGTCGGGGATTTAGTGAAAAACTGTTTTTT.

By sample share, this clonotype is medium-sized. The chain employs TRBV7-2 and TRBJ2-1; D gene uncertain. Deletions cut 8 bases from V and 4 bases from J, with 18 bases between. The CDR3 has 15 residues. Germline V CDR1 and CDR2: SGHTA, FQGNSA. CDR3 sequence reads: CASPFRRPLYNEQFF. The CDR3 DNA follows: TGTGCCAGCCCTTTCCGCCGCCCTTTATACAATGAGCAGTTCTTC.

The chain employs TRBV20-1 and TRBJ2-1; the match to TRBD2 covers 10 bases. Looked up from germline, CDR1 is DFQATT and CDR2 is SNEGSKA (reference sequence). The CDR3 covers 13 residues. The trim removed 1 base at V and 6 bases at J, leaving 0 bases unmatched. The CDR3 spells CSARGLAGNEQFF. DNA for the CDR3: TGCAGTGCTAGAGGACTAGCGGGCAATGAGCAGTTCTTC.

In its sample, this clonotype was seen a few times. The chain recombines TRBV7-2 with TRBJ2-5; D is undetermined. This CDR3 is 13 amino acids long. Germline assignment: CDR1 SGHTA and CDR2 FQGNSA. Trimming stripped 5 bases from V and 4 bases from J, with 11 bases between. The CDR3 reads CASSPNRRETQYF. The CDR3 region has the DNA TGTGCCAGCAGCCCGAACCGACGAGAGACCCAGTACTTC.

The CDR3 nucleotides read TGTGCCAGCAGGGGTCTCGCCCACACCACAGATACGCAGTATTTT. Residues: CASRGLAHTTDTQYF. This chain connects TRBV6-5 to TRBJ2-3; no definite D call. Germline loops: CDR1 MNHEY, CDR2 SVGAGI. V was shortened by 6 bases and J by 2 bases, with 15 bases between the two germline ends. The CDR3 is 15 residues long.

This chain joins TRBV4-2 and TRBJ1-4; 10 bases agree with TRBD1. Trimming removed 6 bases from V and 6 bases from J; junction bases left unmatched: 10. The CDR3 contains 16 residues. CDR1 is LGHNA, CDR2 YNFKEQ, per germline. CDR3 bases: TGTGCCAGCAGTCGTACAACCGGGACAGGGGATGAAAAACTGTTTTTT. Translating it yields CASSRTTGTGDEKLFF.

By share, this clonotype ranks as medium-sized (0.01 to 0.1%). Here the CDR3 reads CAWSSSVGNEQFF. CDR3 bases: TGTGCCTGGAGTTCAAGCGTGGGTAATGAGCAGTTCTTC. This rearrangement joins TRBV30 to TRBJ2-1; D not resolved. The ends were cut back, 2 bases at V and 7 bases at J, with 12 bases in the middle. Germline V CDR1 and CDR2: GTSNPN, SVGIG (reference sequence). This CDR3 contains 13 residues.